The sample holds many counts of the clone carrying this T cell receptor beta chain. Its antigen is as yet unknown. These data belong to a study of T cells in Graves' hyperthyroidism and ophthalmopathy. Study findings and constraints: Before onset, ophthalmopathy was predicted by the model a median roughly six months earlier. Researchers found most expanded thyroid clonotypes above 0.001 in blood as well.

Germline-derived CDR1 and CDR2 are MDHEN and SYDVKM. The CDR3 extends over 13 amino acids. V lost 10 bases to trimming and J lost 3 bases; unmatched junction nucleotides: 7. The investigators amplified TCR beta CDR3 regions from RNA transcripts. The TCR CDR3 first-round RT-PCR relied on the HTBI primer set. Via MiXCR, TCRdb re-called the multiplex PCR reads, giving one row per CDR3 protein. There are some 400,000 distinct CDR3 sequences in the sample; about 14% occur only once, and about 10% lies in the top ten. Absent ophthalmopathy progression within 18 months defined stable Graves' hyperthyroidism. Diagnoses were made from clinical symptoms, serum measures (thyroxine and TRAb), thyroid ultrasound and orbital computed tomography.

The chain employs TRBV28 and TRBJ2-7, with 9 bases aligning to TRBD2. The material sequenced was blood. The source of this sequence is a woman aged 55-69 years with Graves' hyperthyroidism. Here the CDR3 reads CATEAGGIYEQYF. As DNA, the CDR3 is TGTGCCACCGAAGCGGGAGGAATCTACGAGCAGTACTTC.